This entry features one T cell receptor beta chain sequence. What it recognizes is unknown. The PCR contained 60 Vbeta and 13 Jbeta primers. Method: immunoSEQ multiplex PCR; TCRdb's copy keeps in-frame clones and lacks some. Of approximately 210,000 clones detected, nearly 80% appear once; the ten largest clones hold around 1.9%. With V trimmed by 7 bases and J by 5 bases, 11 bases remained unmatched. There are 17 residues in the CDR3. Germline V gives CDR1 ENHRY, CDR2 SYGVKD. The data are from a study of cytomegalovirus exposure and HLA in healthy donors. Whole-study context: Under 85% of 300 to 450 genotyped donors fell in the Caucasian-associated ancestry cluster.

Findings and limits, study-wide: Presence/absence analysis assumed near-uniform sequencing depth across donors. There were reportedly fewer N-insertions in an Asian-associated ancestry cluster than the approximately 640-donor mean, in a later analysis.

Sample: PBMCs. This clonotype originated in a male donor in good health and CMV-seronegative. This rearrangement joins TRBV10-3 to TRBJ2-1; 13 bases match TRBD2. The CDR3 DNA reads TGTGCCATCATGGCTACTAGCGGGAGGGCCGGGGACAATGAGCAGTTCTTC. As protein: CAIMATSGRAGDNEQFF.